The 24 T cell receptor beta chains presented below share a single source sample, sequenced in a study of control samples from healthy donors and cancer patients. Method: immunoSEQ multiplex PCR; TCRdb's copy keeps in-frame clones and lacks some. The data show around 170,000 clones, 88% seen once. Source material: blood. The receptors originated from a woman aged 30 to 39 in good health.

The chain recombines TRBV3-1 (or the pseudogene TRBV3-2) with TRBJ2-2, with D hard to call. The V end lost 1 base, the J end lost 6 bases, and 12 bases lay between the germline ends. The germline CDR1 and CDR2 sequences are LGHDT and YNNKEL (reference sequence). The CDR3 is made up of 15 amino acids. In DNA form, the CDR3 reads TGTGCCAGCAGCCAAGTTCGACAAGTTCCCGGGGAGCTGTTTTTT. Translated: CASSQVRQVPGELFF.

V and J are TRBV2 and TRBJ1-2; D is perhaps TRBD1 (5 bases). The CDR3 length is 12 residues. Germline values: CDR1 SNHLY, CDR2 FYNNEI. Trimming left V 4 bases short and J 4 bases short, with 7 bases between. The CDR3 here is CASSGQSYGYTF. The DNA of the CDR3 is TGTGCCAGCAGTGGACAGTCCTATGGCTACACCTTC. The entire variable domain, with the rest obtained from reference TRBV2 and TRBJ1-2, is as follows: EPEVTQTPSHQVTQMGQEVILRCVPISNHLYFYWYRQILGQKVEFLVSFYNNEISEKSEIFDDQFSVERPDGSNFTLKIRSTKLEDSAMYFCASSGQSYGYTFGSGTRLTVV.

The V gene is TRBV5-4, the J gene TRBJ2-3, with a possible D match to TRBD1 (5 bases). CDR1 is SGHNT and CDR2 is YYREEE in the germline V gene (reference sequence). V was pared by 0 bases and J by 0 bases, with 14 bases between. There are 17 residues in the CDR3. CDR3 nucleotides: TGTGCCAGCAGCTTGGGACAGATCTATCTTAGCACAGATACGCAGTATTTT. Translating gives CASSLGQIYLSTDTQYF.

The V and J genes are TRBV15 and TRBJ1-6; a weak D match, TRBD1 (5 bases). CDR3 length: 15 amino acids. Trimming removed 3 bases at V and 2 bases at J, with 8 bases between. Per germline, CDR1 LNHNV and CDR2 YYDKDF (reference sequence). The CDR3, as DNA: TGTGCCACCAGCAGGAAACAGGCCTATAATTCACCCCTCCACTTT. It specifies CATSRKQAYNSPLHF.

The V call is TRBV6-5, the J call TRBJ1-3; TRBD1 is a possible D gene (5 bases). V was pared by 2 bases and J by 5 bases, with 13 bases between. This CDR3 is built from 15 residues. Germline CDR1 MNHEY, CDR2 SVGAGI. CDR3 sequence: CASSYVGRKRNTIYF. The CDR3 DNA is TGTGCCAGCAGTTACGTGGGGCGTAAAAGAAACACCATATATTTT.

The chain links TRBV24-1 to TRBJ1-2; 9 nucleotides align to TRBD1. The V segment lost 4 bases and the J segment 7 bases; nucleotides outside the gene matches: 6. Germline V gene sequence: CDR1 KGHDR, CDR2 SFDVKD. CDR3 length equals 14 residues. The CDR3 nucleotides read TGTGCCACCAGTGACGCCGGACAGGGGAGTGGCTACACCTTC. Its translation: CATSDAGQGSGYTF.

This clone turned up a few times. The chain couples TRBV19 to TRBJ2-7; 8 nucleotides agree with TRBD1. Trimming removed 10 bases from V and 1 base from J; junction bases left unmatched: 12. Germline CDR1 is LNHDA and CDR2 is SQIVND (reference sequence). The length of the CDR3 is 15 residues. This CDR3 reads CATRAGQGASYEQYV. The DNA of the CDR3 is TGTGCCACTAGGGCAGGACAGGGAGCGTCCTACGAGCAGTACGTC.

V is TRBV18 and J is TRBJ2-1; 9 nucleotides line up with TRBD2. Trimming at V came to 1 base and at J to 8 bases, leaving 6 bases not matched to a gene. Per the germline V gene, CDR1 is KGHSH and CDR2 is LQKENI. The CDR3 consists of 15 residues. DNA for the CDR3: TGTGCCAGCTCACCACAGCTAGCGGGATCCGATGAGCAGTTCTTC. This encodes CASSPQLAGSDEQFF.

CDR3 sequence: CASSLAGVSNQPQHF. CDR3 bases: TGTGCCAGCAGCTTAGCTGGGGTGAGCAATCAGCCCCAGCATTTT. The chain combines TRBV7-8 with TRBJ1-5; D ambiguous. This CDR3 contains 15 residues. V lost 0 bases, J lost 1 base, and 7 bases lay in between. Germline V gene data show CDR1 as SGHVS and CDR2 as FQNEAQ.

This chain connects TRBV5-1 to TRBJ1-5; D may be TRBD1 (6 bases). Looked up from germline, CDR1 is SGHRS and CDR2 is YFSETQ. V lost 0 bases to trimming and J lost 3 bases, with 10 bases between them. The CDR3 has 15 residues. CDR3 DNA: TGCGCCAGCAGCTTGGACGGGACACCCAATCAGCCCCAGCATTTT. It codes for CASSLDGTPNQPQHF.

CDR3 region: CASSQGSATEAFF. CDR3 nucleotides: TGTGCCAGCAGCCAAGGGAGTGCTACTGAAGCTTTCTTT. The V call is TRBV14, the J call TRBJ1-1; D gene uncertain. The CDR3 is made up of 13 amino acids. Trimming pared 1 base from V and 5 bases from J, leaving 8 bases between. CDR1 and CDR2 from the germline V gene are SGHDN and FVKESK.

J is TRBJ1-2 and V is TRBV6-6; the match to TRBD1 covers 10 bases. The CDR3 extends over 12 amino acids. After removal of 2 bases from V and 10 bases from J, the junction contained 1 base not matched to a gene. Germline-derived CDR1 and CDR2 are MNHNY and SVGAGI (reference sequence). Written as DNA, the CDR3 is TGTGCCAGCAGTTACGACAGGGGGCCCTACACCTTC. As protein: CASSYDRGPYTF.

This sequence joins TRBV19 and TRBJ2-7; D gene unclear. The germline V gene encodes CDR1 LNHDA and CDR2 SQIVND (reference sequence). V dropped 6 bases and J dropped 1 base, with 10 bases sitting between them. This CDR3 is built from 13 residues. In DNA, the CDR3 is TGTGCCAGTAGCCACCAAGGATCCTACGAGCAGTACTTC. This encodes CASSHQGSYEQYF. Complete variable domain (other parts from reference TRBV19 and TRBJ2-7): DGGITQSPKYLFRKEGQNVTLSCEQNLNHDAMYWYRQDPGQGLRLIYYSQIVNDFQKGDIAEGYSVSREKKESFPLTVTSAQKNPTAFYLCASSHQGSYEQYFGPGTRLTVT.

CDR3 amino acids: CASSFGTSGGASPGELFF. In nucleotides, the CDR3 is TGTGCCAGCAGCTTCGGGACTAGCGGGGGGGCTTCCCCCGGGGAGCTGTTTTTT. The chain recombines TRBV5-4 with TRBJ2-2; 16 positions match TRBD2. Looked up from germline, CDR1 is SGHNT and CDR2 is YYREEE (reference sequence). This CDR3 spans 18 amino acids. V dropped 2 bases and J dropped 6; count of bases not matched to a gene: 7.

The rearrangement uses TRBV6-5 and TRBJ2-1, with D hard to call. This CDR3 comprises 13 residues. The germline CDR1 and CDR2 sequences are MNHEY and SVGAGI. V lost 4 bases and J lost 4, with 8 bases in between. The CDR3 region is CASSLSKYNEQFF. CDR3 nucleotide sequence: TGTGCCAGCAGTTTGTCCAAATACAATGAGCAGTTCTTC.

This clone showed up just once. The chain carries TRBV20-1 and TRBJ1-3; D is unclear. V was clipped by 2 bases and J by 4 bases, with 3 bases between them. The CDR3 covers 11 residues. Germline V CDR1 and CDR2: DFQATT, SNEGSKA (reference sequence). The CDR3 sequence: CSARSGNTIYF. Written as DNA, the CDR3 is TGCAGTGCTAGATCGGGAAACACCATATATTTT.

V is TRBV19 and J is TRBJ2-4, with 8 bases that match TRBD1. The germline V gene has CDR1 LNHDA and CDR2 SQIVND (reference sequence). CDR3 size: 14 residues. Trimming at V came to 5 bases and at J to 4 bases, leaving 4 bases not matched to a gene. The CDR3 DNA reads as TGTGCCAGTAGTGGACGACAGGGGAAAAACATTCAGTACTTC. Protein sequence: CASSGRQGKNIQYF.

The CDR3 sequence is CASSDTGWGTDTQYF. The CDR3 coding sequence is TGTGCCAGCAGTGACACAGGGTGGGGCACAGATACGCAGTATTTT. The genes are TRBV6-1 and TRBJ2-3; tentatively, D is TRBD1 (6 bases). The CDR3 totals 15 residues. The germline CDR1 and CDR2 sequences are MNHNS and SASEGT. V was cut by 3 bases and J by 1 base, with 11 bases left in between.

The genes are TRBV4-1 and TRBJ2-2, with D perhaps assigned TRBD1 or TRBD2 (5 bases each). CDR3 size: 16 residues. Germline lookup yields CDR1 MGHRA and CDR2 YSYEKL. Trimming removed 0 bases from V and 6 bases from J, with 14 bases in between. CDR3 loop: CASSQELMGTAGELFF. The CDR3 DNA sequence: TGCGCCAGCAGCCAAGAGTTAATGGGGACCGCCGGGGAGCTGTTTTTT.

The chain links TRBV10-1 to TRBJ1-1; D gene uncertain. With 4 bases removed from V and 3 bases from J, the gap between germline ends came to 15 bases. Germline values: CDR1 WNHNN, CDR2 SYGVQD (reference sequence). This CDR3 spans 15 amino acids. In nucleotides, the CDR3 is TGCGCCAGCAGTGGAACCTCCGACCTATACACTGAAGCTTTCTTT. This codes for CASSGTSDLYTEAFF.

CDR3 sequence reads: CASRLTRTGSNQPQHF. CDR3 nucleotides: TGTGCCAGCAGGCTCACTAGGACAGGAAGCAATCAGCCCCAGCATTTT. The chain recombines TRBV28 with TRBJ1-5, with 7 bases matching TRBD1. The CDR3 spans 16 residues. The ends lost 6 bases at V and 1 base at J; junction bases unmatched: 9. Per the germline V gene, CDR1 is MDHEN and CDR2 is SYDVKM.

This chain connects TRBV27 to TRBJ1-2; D remains unclear. The CDR3 sequence is 15 residues long. Germline CDR1 reads MNHEY; CDR2 reads SMNVEV (reference sequence). Trimming took 4 bases from V and 3 from J, leaving 15 bases between them. The CDR3 here is CASSYAGAWDYGYTF. The CDR3 DNA reads TGTGCCAGCAGTTATGCAGGAGCCTGGGACTATGGCTACACCTTC.

The chain employs TRBV9 and TRBJ2-3; D is possibly TRBD2 (5 bases). Per germline, CDR1 SGDLS and CDR2 YYNGEE. V gave up 1 base and J gave up 3 bases, with 6 bases separating them. The CDR3 extends over 13 amino acids. CDR3: CASSVRGTDTQYF. The CDR3 region has the DNA TGTGCCAGCAGCGTAAGAGGGACAGATACGCAGTATTTT. The full variable domain, completed using reference TRBV9 and TRBJ2-3, is DSGVTQTPKHLITATGQRVTLRCSPRSGDLSVYWYQQSLDQGLQFLIQYYNGEERAKGNILERFSAQQFPDLHSELNLSSLELGDSALYFCASSVRGTDTQYFGPGTRLTVL.

The V gene is TRBV5-1, the J gene TRBJ1-3, with TRBD1 matching over 10 bases. V lost 0 bases, J lost 0 bases, and 9 bases stayed unmatched. The CDR3 has 19 amino acids. Germline CDR1 SGHRS, CDR2 YFSETQ. The CDR3 nucleotides read TGCGCCAGCAGCTTGGGGACAGGGGGTTCCCTAAGCTCTGGAAACACCATATATTTT. Amino acid sequence: CASSLGTGGSLSSGNTIYF.